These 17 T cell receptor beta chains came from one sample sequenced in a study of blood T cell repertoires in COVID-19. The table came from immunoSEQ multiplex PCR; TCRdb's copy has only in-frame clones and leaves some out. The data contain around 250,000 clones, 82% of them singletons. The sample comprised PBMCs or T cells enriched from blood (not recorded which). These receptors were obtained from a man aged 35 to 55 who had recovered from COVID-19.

DNA of the CDR3: TGTGCCAGCAGTGTAATGGAAGGGGTGGACTATGGCTACACCTTC. Translating gives CASSVMEGVDYGYTF. The chain joins TRBV2 to TRBJ1-2; maybe TRBD1 (5 bases). Trimming stripped 4 bases from V and 3 bases from J, with 15 bases between. The CDR3 totals 15 residues. Germline values: CDR1 SNHLY, CDR2 FYNNEI.

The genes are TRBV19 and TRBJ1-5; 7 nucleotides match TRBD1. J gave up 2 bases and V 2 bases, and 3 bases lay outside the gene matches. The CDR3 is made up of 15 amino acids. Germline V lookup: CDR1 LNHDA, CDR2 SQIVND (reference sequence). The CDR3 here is CASSIYRGGNQPQHF. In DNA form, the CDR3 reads TGTGCCAGTAGTATATACAGGGGTGGCAATCAGCCCCAGCATTTT.

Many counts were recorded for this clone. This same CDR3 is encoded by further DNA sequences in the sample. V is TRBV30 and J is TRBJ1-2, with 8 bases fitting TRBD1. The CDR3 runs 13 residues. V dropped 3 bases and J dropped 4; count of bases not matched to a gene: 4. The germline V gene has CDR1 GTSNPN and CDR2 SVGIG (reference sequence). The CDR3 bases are TGTGCCTGGAGCCGGGACAGGCCCTATGGCTACACCTTC. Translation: CAWSRDRPYGYTF.

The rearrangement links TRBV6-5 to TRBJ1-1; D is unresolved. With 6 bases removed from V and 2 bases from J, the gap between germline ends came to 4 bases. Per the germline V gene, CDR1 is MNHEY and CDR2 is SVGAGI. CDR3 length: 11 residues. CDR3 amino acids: CASRTNTEAFF. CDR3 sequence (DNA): TGTGCCAGCAGGACTAACACTGAAGCTTTCTTT.

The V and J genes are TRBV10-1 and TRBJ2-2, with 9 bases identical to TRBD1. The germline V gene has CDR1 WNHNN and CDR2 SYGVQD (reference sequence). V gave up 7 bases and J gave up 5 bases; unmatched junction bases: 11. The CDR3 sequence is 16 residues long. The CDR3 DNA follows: TGCGCCAGCACCCCCGGTGACAGGGGGGGGACCGGGGAGCTGTTTTTT. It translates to CASTPGDRGGTGELFF.

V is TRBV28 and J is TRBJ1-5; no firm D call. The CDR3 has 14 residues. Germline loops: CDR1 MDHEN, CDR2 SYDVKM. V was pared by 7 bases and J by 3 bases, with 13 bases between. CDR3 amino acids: CASNPGLTNQPQHF. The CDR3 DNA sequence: TGTGCCAGCAACCCTGGACTGACCAATCAGCCCCAGCATTTT.

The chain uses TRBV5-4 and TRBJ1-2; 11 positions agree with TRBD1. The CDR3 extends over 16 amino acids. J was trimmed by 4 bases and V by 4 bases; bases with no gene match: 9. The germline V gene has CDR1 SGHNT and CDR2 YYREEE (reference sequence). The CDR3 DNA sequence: TGTGCCAGCAGCCCCGGGACAGGGGGAATGTTCTATGGCTACACCTTC. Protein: CASSPGTGGMFYGYTF.

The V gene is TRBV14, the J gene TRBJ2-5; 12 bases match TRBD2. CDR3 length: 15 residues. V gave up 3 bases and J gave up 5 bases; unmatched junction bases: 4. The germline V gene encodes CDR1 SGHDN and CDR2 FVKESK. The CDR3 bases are TGTGCCAGCAGCCATCTAGCGGGAGGGGTCGAGACCCAGTACTTC. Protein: CASSHLAGGVETQYF. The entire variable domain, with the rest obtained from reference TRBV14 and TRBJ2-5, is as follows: EAGVTQFPSHSVIEKGQTVTLRCDPISGHDNLYWYRRVMGKEIKFLLHFVKESKQDESGMPNNRFLAERTGGTYSTLKVQPAELEDSGVYFCASSHLAGGVETQYFGPGTRLLVL.

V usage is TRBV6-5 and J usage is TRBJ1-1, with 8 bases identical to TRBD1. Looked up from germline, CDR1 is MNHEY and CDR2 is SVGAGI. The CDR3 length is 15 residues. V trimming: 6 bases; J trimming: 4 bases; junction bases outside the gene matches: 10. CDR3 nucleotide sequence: TGTGCCAGCAGGGAGACAGGGGCATGGTTCACTGAAGCTTTCTTT. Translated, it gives CASRETGAWFTEAFF.

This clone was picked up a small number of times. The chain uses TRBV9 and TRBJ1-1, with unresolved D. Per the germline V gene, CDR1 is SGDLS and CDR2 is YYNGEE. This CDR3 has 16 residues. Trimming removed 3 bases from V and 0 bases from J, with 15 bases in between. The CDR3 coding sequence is TGTGCCAGCAGCGCCAAAGACATTTTCATGAACACTGAAGCTTTCTTT. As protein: CASSAKDIFMNTEAFF.

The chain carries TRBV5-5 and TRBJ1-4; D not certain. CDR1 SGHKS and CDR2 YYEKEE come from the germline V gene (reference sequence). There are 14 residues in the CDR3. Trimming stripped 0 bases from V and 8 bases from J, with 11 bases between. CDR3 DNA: TGTGCCAGCAGCTTGGGGAGGGCGGTGGAAAAACTGTTTTTT. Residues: CASSLGRAVEKLFF. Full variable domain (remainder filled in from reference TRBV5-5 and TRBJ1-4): DAGVTQSPTHLIKTRGQQVTLRCSPISGHKSVSWYQQVLGQGPQFIFQYYEKEERGRGNFPDRFSARQFPNYSSELNVNALLLGDSALYLCASSLGRAVEKLFFGSGTQLSVL.

CDR3 residues: CASSQRTGTSGSKNEQYF. The CDR3 nucleotides are TGTGCCAGCAGCCAGCGGACCGGGACTAGCGGGAGTAAGAACGAGCAGTACTTC. The V and J genes are TRBV14 and TRBJ2-7; 14 bases agree with TRBD2. The CDR3 contains 18 residues. V was clipped by 3 bases and J by 5 bases; unmatched bases: 12. The germline V gene has CDR1 SGHDN and CDR2 FVKESK. Full variable domain (remainder filled in from reference TRBV14 and TRBJ2-7): EAGVTQFPSHSVIEKGQTVTLRCDPISGHDNLYWYRRVMGKEIKFLLHFVKESKQDESGMPNNRFLAERTGGTYSTLKVQPAELEDSGVYFCASSQRTGTSGSKNEQYFGPGTRLTVT.

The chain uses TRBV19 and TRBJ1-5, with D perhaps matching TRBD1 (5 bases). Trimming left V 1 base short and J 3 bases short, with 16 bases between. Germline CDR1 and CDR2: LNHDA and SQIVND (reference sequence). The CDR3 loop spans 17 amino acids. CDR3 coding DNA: TGTGCCAGTAGTATAGGATCGGGGGAAACGGACAATCAGCCCCAGCATTTT. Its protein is CASSIGSGETDNQPQHF.

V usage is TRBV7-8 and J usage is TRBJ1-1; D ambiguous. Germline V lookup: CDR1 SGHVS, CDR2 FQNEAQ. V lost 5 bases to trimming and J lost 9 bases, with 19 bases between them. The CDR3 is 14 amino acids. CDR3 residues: CASSPSGVGVQAFF. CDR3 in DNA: TGTGCCAGCAGCCCTAGTGGGGTCGGGGTTCAAGCTTTCTTT.

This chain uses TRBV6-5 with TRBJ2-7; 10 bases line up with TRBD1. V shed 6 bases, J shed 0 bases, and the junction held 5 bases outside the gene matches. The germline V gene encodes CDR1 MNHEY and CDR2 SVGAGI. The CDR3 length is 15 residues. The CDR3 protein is CASRADRGRSYEQYF. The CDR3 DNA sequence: TGTGCCAGCAGAGCTGACAGGGGGCGCTCCTACGAGCAGTACTTC.

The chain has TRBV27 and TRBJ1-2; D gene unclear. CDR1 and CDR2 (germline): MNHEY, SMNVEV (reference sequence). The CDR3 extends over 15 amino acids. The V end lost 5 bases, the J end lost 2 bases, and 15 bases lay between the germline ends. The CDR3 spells CASSPWTLPNYGYTF. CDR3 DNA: TGTGCCAGCAGTCCGTGGACTTTACCGAACTATGGCTACACCTTC.

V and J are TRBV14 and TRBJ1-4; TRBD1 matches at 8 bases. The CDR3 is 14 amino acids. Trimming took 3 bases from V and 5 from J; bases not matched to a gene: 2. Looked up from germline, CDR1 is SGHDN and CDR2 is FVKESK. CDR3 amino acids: CASSQRTGNEKLFF. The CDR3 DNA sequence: TGTGCCAGCAGCCAGAGGACAGGGAATGAAAAACTGTTTTTT.